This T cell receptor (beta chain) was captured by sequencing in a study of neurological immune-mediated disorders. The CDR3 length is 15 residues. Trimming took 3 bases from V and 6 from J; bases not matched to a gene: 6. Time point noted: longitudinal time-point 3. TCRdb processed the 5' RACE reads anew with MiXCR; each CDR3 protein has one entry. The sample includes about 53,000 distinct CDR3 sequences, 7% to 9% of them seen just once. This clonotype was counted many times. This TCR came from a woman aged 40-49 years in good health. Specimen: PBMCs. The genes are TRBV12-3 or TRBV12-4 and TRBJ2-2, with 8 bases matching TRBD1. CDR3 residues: CASSFQGAVAGELFF. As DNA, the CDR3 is TGTGCCAGCAGTTTCCAGGGGGCGGTAGCCGGGGAGCTGTTTTTT.